This TCR beta chain was captured by sequencing in a study of graft-versus-host responses after intestinal transplantation. The study, taken as a whole, reports: In patients with graft-donor T cell macrochimerism, allograft graft-versus-host to host-versus-graft clonal ratios were high.

This table comes from immunoSEQ multiplex PCR, and its TCRdb copy is limited to in-frame clones, with some not included. The sample shows about 120,000 clones, 90% of them seen only once. Regarding this clone: The antigen is unknown.

V lost 1 base and J 0 bases, leaving 16 bases between the germline ends. Germline loops: CDR1 SGHRS, CDR2 YFSETQ. This CDR3 region has 17 residues. The sequenced sample was unstimulated CD4+ T cells sorted from spleen or lymph node cells, obtained before intestinal transplant. The V and J genes are TRBV5-1 and TRBJ1-2; D is possibly TRBD1 (5 bases). The sequence came from a human donor who received an intestinal transplant. The CDR3 nucleotides read TGCGCCAGCAGCTTGTTTGGAGTAGGGGACTCTAACTATGGCTACACCTTC. It is translated as CASSLFGVGDSNYGYTF.